This T cell receptor beta chain emerged from a study of radiotherapy plus CTLA-4 blockade in lung cancer. Study-wide points: TCR clones originating in tumors grew in number in blood after radiotherapy plus ipilimumab. It was early blood T cell clone dynamics, with interferon-beta, that reportedly best predicted response.

Germline assignment: CDR1 MDHEN and CDR2 SYDVKM. The V and J ends lost 5 bases and 10 bases, in that order; junction bases with no gene match: 5. This CDR3 has 13 amino acids. Sequencing was performed with immunoSEQ multiplex PCR; in TCRdb, only in-frame clones are kept and a portion is missing. Here the sample spans around 82,000 clones, about 84% being singletons. In regard to this clone: Its target is unknown.

The clonotype originates from a human donor with non-small cell lung cancer who had stable disease on radiotherapy plus ipilimumab. Source: peripheral blood, taken from a patient treated with radiotherapy plus ipilimumab. This rearrangement joins TRBV28 to TRBJ1-6, with 7 bases fitting TRBD1. Here the CDR3 DNA reads TGTGCCAGCAGTATTCGAGGGGGCTCACCCCTCCACTTT. Translated: CASSIRGGSPLHF.